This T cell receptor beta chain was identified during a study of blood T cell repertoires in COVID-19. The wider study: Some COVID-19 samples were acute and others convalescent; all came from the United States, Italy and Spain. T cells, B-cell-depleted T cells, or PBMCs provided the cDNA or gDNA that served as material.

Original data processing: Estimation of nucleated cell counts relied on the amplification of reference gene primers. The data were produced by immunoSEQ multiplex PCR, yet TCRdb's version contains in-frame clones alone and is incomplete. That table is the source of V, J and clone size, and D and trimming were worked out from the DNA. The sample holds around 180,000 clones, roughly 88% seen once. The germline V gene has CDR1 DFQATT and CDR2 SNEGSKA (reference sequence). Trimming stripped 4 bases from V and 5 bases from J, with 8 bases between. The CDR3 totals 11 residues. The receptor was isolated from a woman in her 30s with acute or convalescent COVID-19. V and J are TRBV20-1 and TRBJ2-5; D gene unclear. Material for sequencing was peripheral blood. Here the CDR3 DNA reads TGCAGTGCTATGACCGGGGAGACCCAGTACTTC. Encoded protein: CSAMTGETQYF.